This is a list of T cell receptor beta chains from one sample in a study of response to subunit inactivated influenza vaccine. TCRdb analysed the RT-PCR reads with MiXCR anew, one entry per CDR3 protein. The repertoire holds about 570,000 distinct CDR3 sequences, with over 9.5% as singletons. Sequencing was performed on PBMCs from blood, taken on the day of vaccination. These receptor sequences come from a man aged 45-65 years who received an inactivated influenza vaccine. The CDR3 runs from the conserved cysteine through the conserved F or W. A D gene is named only where the DNA matches it firmly. For some rows the clone size is stated as once, few or many, or as a class when expanded; others skip it.

j_call	v_call	d_call	clone_size	cdr3_aa	cdr3_nt
TRBJ2-1	TRBV6-2/TRBV6-3	.	few	CASSYKAGTYNEQFF	TGTGCCAGCAGTTATAAAGCGGGCACTTACAATGAGCAGTTCTTC
TRBJ2-5	TRBV6-2/TRBV6-3	.	few	CEVRGRGETQYF	TGTGAGGTTAGGGGCCGCGGGGAGACCCAGTACTTC
TRBJ2-3	TRBV7-2	.	many	CASSPGLSTDTQYF	TGTGCCAGCAGTCCCGGACTAAGCACAGATACGCAGTATTTT
TRBJ2-1	TRBV29-1	TRBD1	.	CSVAGDRGRENEQFF	TGCAGCGTTGCAGGGGACAGGGGGCGCGAGAATGAGCAGTTCTTC
TRBJ2-7	TRBV12-3/TRBV12-4	.	.	CASSLLQGTEQYF	TGTGCCAGCAGTTTACTGCAGGGGACCGAGCAGTACTTC
TRBJ2-7	TRBV28	TRBD1	few	CASSIQGISYEQYF	TGTGCCAGCAGTATACAGGGGATCAGCTACGAGCAGTACTTC
TRBJ2-2	TRBV5-1	TRBD2	few	CASSFGTSNTGELFF	TGCGCCAGCAGCTTCGGGACTAGCAACACCGGGGAGCTGTTTTTT
TRBJ2-6	TRBV10-3	TRBD1	.	CATQQGFSGANVLTF	TGTGCCACCCAACAGGGGTTCTCTGGGGCCAACGTCCTGACTTTC
TRBJ2-2	TRBV4-3	.	many	CASSRAWTVPNTGELFF	TGCGCCAGCAGCCGCGCATGGACAGTTCCGAACACCGGGGAGCTGTTTTTT
TRBJ1-6	TRBV11-2	TRBD1	.	CASSTDRVSPLHF	TGTGCCAGCAGCACGGACAGGGTTTCCCCCCTCCACTTT
TRBJ2-7	TRBV29-1	.	few	CSVVGGKGTYDRQYF	TGCAGCGTTGTAGGCGGAAAAGGGACCTACGATCGGCAGTACTTC
TRBJ2-5	TRBV7-2	.	many	CASSLTNQETQYF	TGTGCCAGCAGCCTGACTAACCAAGAGACCCAGTACTTC
TRBJ2-4	TRBV6-8	TRBD1	many	CASRLNEGTGEIVAKNIQYF	TGTGCCAGCAGACTTAACGAAGGGACAGGAGAAATTGTAGCCAAAAACATTCAGTACTTC
TRBJ2-5	TRBV20-1	.	few	CSATNSLRVETQYF	TGCAGTGCTACTAACAGCCTGAGGGTCGAGACCCAGTACTTC
TRBJ1-1	TRBV20-1	.	.	CSASLYGNTEAFF	TGCAGTGCTAGCCTCTACGGGAACACTGAAGCTTTCTTT
TRBJ1-1	TRBV11-2	.	.	CASSSREQNTEAFF	TGTGCCAGCAGCTCCAGGGAACAGAACACTGAAGCTTTCTTT
TRBJ2-1	TRBV5-1	TRBD2	.	CASSPAVAGGLNEQFF	TGCGCCAGCAGCCCGGCGGTAGCGGGAGGCCTAAATGAGCAGTTCTTC
TRBJ2-7	TRBV6-5	TRBD1	.	CASSYSFTGGGDEQYF	TGTGCCAGCAGTTACAGTTTCACAGGGGGTGGTGACGAGCAGTACTTC
TRBJ2-7	TRBV6-1	.	.	CATLGGTSYEQYF	TGTGCCACCCTAGGAGGAACATCCTACGAGCAGTACTTC
TRBJ2-3	TRBV20-1	.	.	CSASEGRLSPQYF	TGCAGTGCTAGTGAGGGACGCCTTTCTCCGCAGTATTTT
TRBJ1-4	TRBV25-1	TRBD1	many	CASSEVQGLGEKLFF	TGTGCCAGCAGTGAAGTACAGGGGTTGGGAGAAAAACTGTTTTTT
TRBJ2-1	TRBV29-1	TRBD1	.	CSVEDLQGSRNEQFF	TGCAGCGTTGAAGATTTACAGGGGAGTAGGAATGAGCAGTTCTTC
TRBJ1-2	TRBV10-3	TRBD1	many	CATTGGLRGYTF	TGTGCCACCACAGGGGGTCTGCGTGGCTACACCTTC
TRBJ2-1	TRBV28	.	many	CATTNYRNEQFF	TGTGCCACGACAAACTACCGCAATGAGCAGTTCTTC
TRBJ2-7	TRBV20-1	TRBD1	few	CSAGRQGLAYEQYF	TGCAGTGCTGGACGACAGGGTCTGGCCTACGAGCAGTACTTC
TRBJ2-1	TRBV7-9	TRBD1	.	CASSRTDRGDGSGKFF	TGTGCCAGCAGCAGGACGGACAGGGGAGATGGTTCTGGGAAGTTCTTC
TRBJ1-6	TRBV11-2	.	.	CASSLVYLSSYNSPLHF	TGTGCCAGCAGCTTAGTTTATTTGAGCTCCTATAATTCACCCCTCCACTTT
TRBJ1-1	TRBV20-1	.	.	CSAAWIGANTEAFF	TGCAGTGCTGCCTGGATTGGGGCTAACACTGAAGCTTTCTTT
TRBJ2-5	TRBV29-1	.	few	CSGGTNKETQYF	TGCAGCGGCGGGACAAATAAAGAGACCCAGTACTTC
TRBJ1-1	TRBV5-1	.	.	CASHAGTPNTEAFF	TGCGCCAGTCATGCCGGGACGCCGAACACTGAAGCTTTCTTT
TRBJ1-2	TRBV29-1	TRBD1	few	CSTGQGANGYTF	TGCAGCACCGGACAGGGGGCGAATGGCTACACCTTC
TRBJ2-7	TRBV10-3	.	.	CAISRDLSYEQYF	TGTGCCATCAGTCGGGACCTCTCCTACGAGCAGTACTTC
TRBJ1-1	TRBV20-1	.	.	CSAPLAGTTTEAFF	TGCAGTGCTCCGCTCGCCGGGACAACCACTGAAGCTTTCTTT
TRBJ1-2	TRBV7-2	TRBD1	many	CASSETGGYGYTF	TGTGCCAGCAGCGAGACAGGGGGCTATGGCTACACCTTC
TRBJ2-1	TRBV20-1	TRBD2	few	CSARPLTSGSFNEQFF	TGCAGTGCTAGACCCCTGACTAGCGGGAGTTTCAATGAGCAGTTCTTC
TRBJ2-2	TRBV6-1	TRBD1	many	CASRSGQGNTGELFF	TGTGCCAGCAGGTCCGGACAGGGAAACACCGGGGAGCTGTTTTTT
TRBJ1-1	TRBV7-8	.	few	CASSTGLLNTEAFF	TGTGCCAGCAGCACAGGACTTCTGAACACTGAAGCTTTCTTT
TRBJ2-5	TRBV7-9	.	few	CASSWQQETQYF	TGTGCCAGCAGCTGGCAGCAAGAGACCCAGTACTTC
TRBJ2-3	TRBV20-1	.	.	CSARGRGRGRGTDTQYF	TGCAGTGCTAGAGGGCGGGGGCGAGGAAGGGGCACAGATACGCAGTATTTT
TRBJ2-1	TRBV14	TRBD1	.	CASIVLTGDHYNEQFF	TGTGCCAGCATCGTTTTGACAGGGGATCACTACAATGAGCAGTTCTTC
TRBJ2-1	TRBV29-1	TRBD1	.	CSATDRIAVSYNEQFF	TGCAGCGCAACGGACAGGATCGCAGTCTCCTACAATGAGCAGTTCTTC
TRBJ2-7	TRBV6-1	TRBD2	few	CASRLGRLGAYEQYF	TGTGCCAGCAGGCTCGGGAGGTTGGGCGCCTACGAGCAGTACTTC
TRBJ2-4	TRBV5-1	TRBD1	many	CASSYGQESSGNIQYF	TGCGCCAGCAGCTACGGACAGGAATCCTCAGGGAACATTCAGTACTTC
TRBJ2-1	TRBV6-2/TRBV6-3	TRBD2	few	CASSYGGRGNEQFF	TGTGCCAGCAGTTACGGGGGGAGGGGAAATGAGCAGTTCTTC
TRBJ2-5	TRBV5-1	.	.	CASSLDKGHLVTQYF	TGCGCCAGCAGCTTGGACAAGGGGCATCTAGTGACCCAGTACTTC
TRBJ1-6	TRBV2	.	many	CASSEGTSRVSPLHF	TGTGCCAGCAGTGAAGGGACATCTCGGGTCTCACCCCTCCACTTT
TRBJ2-2	TRBV18	TRBD1	.	CASSRDRVSNTNTGELFF	TGTGCCAGCTCACGAGACAGGGTGTCTAATACGAACACCGGGGAGCTGTTTTTT
TRBJ2-7	TRBV28	.	.	CASSLAGAQSSYEQYF	TGTGCCAGCAGTTTGGCCGGGGCTCAAAGCTCCTACGAGCAGTACTTC
TRBJ2-3	TRBV27	TRBD2	.	CASSRWTSGSISTDTQYF	TGTGCCAGCAGTCGCTGGACTAGCGGGAGCATTAGCACAGATACGCAGTATTTT
TRBJ1-2	TRBV25-1	.	few	CASSYRDNYGYTF	TGTGCCAGCAGCTACAGGGATAACTATGGCTACACCTTC
TRBJ2-2	TRBV15	.	many	CATSRELGELFF	TGTGCCACCAGCAGAGAACTCGGGGAGCTGTTTTTT
TRBJ2-2	TRBV7-2	.	few	CASSPGRTNTGELFF	TGTGCCAGCAGCCCGGGACGGACGAACACCGGGGAGCTGTTTTTT
TRBJ2-3	TRBV12-3/TRBV12-4	.	.	CASSFAGVITDTQYF	TGTGCCAGCAGTTTTGCCGGGGTCATCACAGATACGCAGTATTTT
TRBJ2-7	TRBV7-2	.	.	CASSDGQLREQYF	TGTGCCAGCAGCGACGGACAGCTACGCGAGCAGTACTTC
TRBJ1-2	TRBV7-8	TRBD1	.	CASSLVVLGQGVYGYTF	TGTGCCAGCAGCTTAGTTGTGTTGGGTCAGGGGGTTTATGGCTACACCTTC
TRBJ2-5	TRBV24-1	TRBD2	.	CATSDSRRGGLGGETQYF	TGTGCCACCAGTGATTCTCGGCGGGGGGGCCTGGGAGGAGAGACCCAGTACTTC
TRBJ2-1	TRBV15	TRBD2	few	CATSRDPSGGVGEQFF	TGTGCCACCAGCAGAGATCCAAGCGGGGGGGTTGGTGAGCAGTTCTTC